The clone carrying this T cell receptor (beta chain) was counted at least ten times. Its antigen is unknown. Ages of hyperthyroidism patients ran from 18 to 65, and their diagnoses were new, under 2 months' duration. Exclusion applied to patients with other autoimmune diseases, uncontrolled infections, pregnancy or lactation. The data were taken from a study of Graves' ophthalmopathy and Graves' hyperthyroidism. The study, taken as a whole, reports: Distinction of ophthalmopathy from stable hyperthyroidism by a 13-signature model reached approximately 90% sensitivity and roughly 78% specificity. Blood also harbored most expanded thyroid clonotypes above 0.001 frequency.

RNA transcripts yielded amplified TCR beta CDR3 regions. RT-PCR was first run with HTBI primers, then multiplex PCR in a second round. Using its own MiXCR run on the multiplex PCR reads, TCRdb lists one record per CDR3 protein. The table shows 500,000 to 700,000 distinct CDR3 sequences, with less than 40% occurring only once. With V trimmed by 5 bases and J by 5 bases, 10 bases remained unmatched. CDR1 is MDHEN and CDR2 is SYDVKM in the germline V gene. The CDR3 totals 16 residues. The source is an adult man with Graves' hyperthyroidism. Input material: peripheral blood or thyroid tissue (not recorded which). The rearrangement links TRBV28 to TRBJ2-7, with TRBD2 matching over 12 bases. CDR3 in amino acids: CASSLHPSGGADEQYF. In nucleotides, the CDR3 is TGTGCCAGCAGTCTCCACCCTAGCGGGGGGGCCGACGAGCAGTACTTC. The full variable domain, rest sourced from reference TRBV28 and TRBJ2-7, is DVKVTQSSRYLVKRTGEKVFLECVQDMDHENMFWYRQDPGLGLRLIYFSYDVKMKEKGDIPEGYSVSREKKERFSLILESASTNQTSMYLCASSLHPSGGADEQYFGPGTRLTVT.